This T cell receptor beta chain was sequenced during a study of blood T cell repertoires in COVID-19. At the level of the study: Whether acute or convalescent, the COVID-19 samples came from the United States, Italy and Spain. PBMCs, B-cell-depleted T cells, or T cells were the source of the cDNA or gDNA that made up the material.

As handled by the study authors: Quantification of nucleated cells was approximated via reference gene primer amplification. The data were produced by immunoSEQ multiplex PCR, yet TCRdb's version contains in-frame clones alone and is incomplete. V, J and clone size derive from that table, while D and trimming were established from the DNA sequence. The repertoire holds fewer than 250,000 clones, 83% seen once, with around 5.5% in the top ten. The CDR3 totals 14 residues. After removal of 7 bases from V and 5 bases from J, the junction contained 9 bases not matched to a gene. From germline, CDR1 is MNHEY and CDR2 SMNVEV (reference sequence).

The clonotype originates from a human donor in a cohort sampled during active COVID-19. The chain has TRBV27 and TRBJ1-1, with 8 bases matching TRBD1. Input material: peripheral blood. CDR3 DNA sequence: TGTGCCAGCACTCTCAGGGGGCCCGGAACTGAAGCTTTCTTT. Amino acids: CASTLRGPGTEAFF.